This TCR beta chain was observed in a study of vaccination and CD4 T cells after COVID-19. Study summary: Recovered patients in the cohort numbered six men and four women, two of them Hispanic.

The treatment denotes: roughly 11-day PBMC culture with coronavirus spike peptide pools or control peptides (ViraFEST assay). A note on this clonotype: Its matching antigen is unknown.

The trim removed 6 bases at V and 2 bases at J, leaving 10 bases unmatched. Germline CDR1 and CDR2: MNHNS and SASEGT. This CDR3 is 16 amino acids long. The Oncomine TCR Beta short-read assay sequenced DNA from cultured CD4+ T cells. Via MiXCR, TCRdb re-called the PCR reads, giving one row per CDR3 protein. The sample has more than 15,000 distinct CDR3 sequences, approximately 42% seen once. The TCR was taken from a human donor who received a COVID-19 vaccine. The sample in question was CD4+ T cells from blood, cultured in vitro, obtained before SARS-CoV-2 vaccination. V and J are TRBV6-1 and TRBJ2-3; 8 nucleotides line up with TRBD1. This chain's CDR3 is CASSRMDRVSTDTQYF. CDR3 coding DNA: TGTGCCAGCAGCCGGATGGACAGGGTTTCCACAGATACGCAGTATTTT.